This TCR beta chain was recovered during a study of Ad26.COV2.S vaccination and SARS-CoV-2 variants. For the study at large: Into the muscle, Ad26.COV2.S was dosed once or twice, 56 days apart. Whole-study findings and limits: Spike-specific responses of CD8+ and CD4+ T cells were reported to display substantial breadth after vaccination.

Treatment reported: around 19 received Ad26.COV2.S at low or high dose, single or two shots; roughly five received placebo; per-sample allocation not given. Samples analyzed were those drawn on day 63 after the first vaccine or placebo injection. With respect to this clone: Its antigen is still unknown.

Germline CDR1 GTSNPN, CDR2 SVGIG (reference sequence). The CDR3 is 12 amino acids. V was shortened by 0 bases and J by 4 bases, with 7 bases between the two germline ends. Some clones are missing from TCRdb's copy, which holds only in-frame ones; the method was immunoSEQ multiplex PCR. The data contain hundreds of thousands of clones, around 89% of them singletons. The sequencing here drew on peripheral blood, taken in a trial of Ad26.COV2.S vaccine versus placebo. This receptor was taken from a person between 18 and 65 years old who received the Ad26.COV2.S COVID-19 vaccine or a placebo. The gene calls are TRBV30 and TRBJ2-7, with unresolved D. The chain's CDR3 is CAWSVPLYEQYF. The CDR3 DNA reads TGTGCCTGGAGTGTCCCATTATACGAGCAGTACTTC.